The clone carrying this T cell receptor (beta chain) was picked up many times. Its antigen remains unidentified. This sample was taken from a study of T-cell reconstitution after alpha-beta-depleted transplantation in children. Findings of the study overall: Several hundred graft clones that had expanded were reportedly the source of alpha-beta T cells about two months after transplant.

The CDR3 is 13 residues long. In germline, CDR1 is SGHRS, CDR2 YFSETQ. V dropped 2 bases and J dropped 0 bases, with 5 bases sitting between them. As it was prepared, the TCRbeta library received unique molecular identifiers. TCRdb processed the PCR reads anew with MiXCR; each CDR3 protein has one entry. The sample has some 120,000 distinct CDR3 sequences, around 9.8% seen once. Specimen: PBMCs, mostly from graft donor cells, collected 180 days after TCRalphabeta/CD19-depleted stem cell transplant. The chain couples TRBV5-1 to TRBJ1-2; D remains ambiguous. The receptor was derived from a girl in the first two years of life who had a stem cell transplant for combined immunodeficiency, so the T cells may come from the graft donor. DNA of the CDR3: TGCGCCAGCAGCTTTGGCCCTAACTATGGCTACACCTTC. It codes for CASSFGPNYGYTF.